The 32 T cell receptor beta chains below come from one sample, sequenced in a study of blood T cell repertoires in COVID-19. The protocol was immunoSEQ multiplex PCR, while the TCRdb copy is restricted to in-frame clones and leaves out a portion. The sample lists some 130,000 clones; around nine tenths were seen once. Specimen: peripheral blood. These receptors were obtained from a middle-aged man with active or convalescent COVID-19.

In this sample, this clone turned up once. V usage is TRBV30 and J usage is TRBJ1-1; D remains ambiguous. The CDR3 covers 16 residues. The V end was cut by 5 bases, the J end by 4 bases, with 23 bases between. The germline gives CDR1 GTSNPN, CDR2 SVGIG (reference sequence). CDR3 in DNA: TGTGCCTGGGGGAACCTTTTCGACACTTTGAGCACTGAAGCTTTCTTT. Translating gives CAWGNLFDTLSTEAFF. Complete variable domain (other parts from reference TRBV30 and TRBJ1-1): SQTIHQWPATLVQPVGSPLSLECTVEGTSNPNLYWYRQAAGRGLQLLFYSVGIGQISSEVPQNLSASRPQDRQFILSSKKLLLSDSGFYLCAWGNLFDTLSTEAFFGQGTRLTVV.

A single count supports this clone. The rearrangement links TRBV28 to TRBJ2-1; 11 bases are shared with TRBD2. CDR3 length: 13 amino acids. After removal of 10 bases from V and 6 bases from J, the junction contained 5 bases not matched to a gene. Germline V gene lookup returns CDR1 MDHEN and CDR2 SYDVKM. The CDR3 sequence: CATLTSGSNEQFF. The CDR3 DNA reads as TGTGCCACACTTACTAGCGGGAGCAATGAGCAGTTCTTC.

This chain links TRBV5-6 with TRBJ2-5; 12 nucleotides align to TRBD2. After removal of 1 base from V and 5 bases from J, the junction contained 6 bases not matched to a gene. In germline, CDR1 is SGHDT, CDR2 YYEEEE. The length of the CDR3 is 16 residues. For the CDR3, the DNA is TGTGCCAGCAGCTTGATGGGACTAGCGGGTGGGGAGACCCAGTACTTC. This sequence encodes CASSLMGLAGGETQYF.

The chain has TRBV24-1 and TRBJ2-5, with TRBD1 as a possible D gene (6 bases). Germline V gene data show CDR1 as KGHDR and CDR2 as SFDVKD. This CDR3 is 14 amino acids long. Trimming stripped 4 bases from V and 1 base from J, with 9 bases between. In nucleotides, the CDR3 is TGTGCCACCAGTGACCCCAGGGGCCAAGAGACCCAGTACTTC. It is translated as CATSDPRGQETQYF.

The chain couples TRBV5-1 to TRBJ2-5; D unresolved. This CDR3 spans 13 amino acids. Trimming shortened V by 6 bases and J by 1 base, and 10 bases separated the two germline ends. Germline assignment: CDR1 SGHRS and CDR2 YFSETQ. DNA for the CDR3: TGCGCCAGCAACAGAAACCCCCAAGAGACCCAGTACTTC. Encoded protein: CASNRNPQETQYF.

The chain has TRBV10-2 and TRBJ2-7, with a weak D call TRBD1 (6 bases). The CDR3 length is 14 residues. From germline, CDR1 is WSHSY and CDR2 SAAADI. V lost 7 bases and J lost 2, with 15 bases in between. The CDR3 sequence is CASTRDTTAYEQYF. The DNA for the CDR3 is TGCGCCAGCACTAGGGACACCACTGCCTACGAGCAGTACTTC.

This clone showed up just once. This chain joins TRBV24-1 and TRBJ2-5; TRBD1 matches 11 bases. Germline values: CDR1 KGHDR, CDR2 SFDVKD. CDR3 length equals 16 residues. V lost 5 bases, J lost 5 bases, and 9 bases stayed unmatched. DNA of the CDR3: TGTGCCACCAGTGCAGGGGACAGGGGGGGTTACGAGACCCAGTACTTC. Protein product: CATSAGDRGGYETQYF.

The chain recombines TRBV3-1 (or the pseudogene TRBV3-2) with TRBJ1-5, with a possible D match to TRBD1 (5 bases). V shed 2 bases and J shed 6 bases, with 20 bases lying between them. Germline CDR1 LGHDT, CDR2 YNNKEL (reference sequence). The CDR3 runs 17 residues. The CDR3 nucleotides read TGTGCCAGCAGCCAAACGGGTCGGGGGAATTTCGTTCAGCCCCAGCATTTT. This encodes CASSQTGRGNFVQPQHF.

There are a few counts of this clone. The chain joins TRBV19 to TRBJ2-2; tentative D call: TRBD1 (6 bases). Looked up from germline, CDR1 is LNHDA and CDR2 is SQIVND (reference sequence). CDR3 length equals 13 residues. V gave up 7 bases and J gave up 7 bases, with 13 bases separating them. The DNA for the CDR3 is TGTGCCAGTAAAGGGCAGGGGATCGGGGAGCTGTTTTTT. Encoded protein: CASKGQGIGELFF.

This chain links TRBV21-1 with TRBJ2-2; the D call in the table, TRBD1, was not verified against the DNA. TRBV21-1 is a pseudogene locus. This CDR3 comprises 16 residues. CDR3 region: CASSDGQGADTGELFF. CDR3 nucleotide sequence: TGTGCCAGCAGCGACGGACAGGGGGCGGACACCGGGGAGCTGTTTTTT.

The rearrangement links TRBV6-5 to TRBJ2-7, with 10 bases identical to TRBD2. With V trimmed by 2 bases and J by 5 bases, 3 bases remained unmatched. Germline CDR1 and CDR2: MNHEY and SVGAGI. CDR3 length equals 14 residues. CDR3 loop: CASSYGTSVNEQYF. The DNA for the CDR3 is TGTGCCAGCAGTTACGGGACTAGCGTCAACGAGCAGTACTTC.

This sequence joins TRBV5-1 and TRBJ2-2, with D perhaps matching TRBD2 (5 bases). Deletions cut 1 base from V and 6 bases from J, with 10 bases between. The CDR3 is 14 amino acids. CDR1 SGHRS and CDR2 YFSETQ come from the germline V gene. CDR3 DNA sequence: TGCGCCAGCAGCTTGAGTGGGAGCGCCGGGGAGCTGTTTTTT. Translating gives CASSLSGSAGELFF.

This sequence joins TRBV3-1 (or the pseudogene TRBV3-2) and TRBJ1-2; a possible D gene is TRBD1 (6 bases). The germline V gene has CDR1 LGHDT and CDR2 YNNKEL (reference sequence). Trimming cost V 2 bases and J 3 bases, with 10 bases left between them. This CDR3 has 14 amino acids. This chain's CDR3 is CASSQPQGYYGYTF. In nucleotides, the CDR3 is TGTGCCAGCAGCCAACCACAGGGATACTATGGCTACACCTTC.

The chain joins TRBV19 to TRBJ1-5, with D tentatively TRBD1 (6 bases). CDR3 length equals 15 residues. Trimming took 4 bases from V and 7 from J, leaving 17 bases between them. Germline V gene sequence: CDR1 LNHDA, CDR2 SQIVND (reference sequence). CDR3 residues: CASSNLNRADQPQHF. CDR3 bases: TGTGCCAGTAGTAATCTCAACAGGGCTGACCAGCCCCAGCATTTT.

The V call is TRBV7-9, the J call TRBJ1-1; D gene unclear. Germline V gene lookup returns CDR1 SEHNR and CDR2 FQNEAQ (reference sequence). Trimming removed 3 bases from V and 0 bases from J, with 8 bases in between. This CDR3 contains 14 residues. The CDR3, as DNA: TGTGCCAGCAGCTTGGACTTCCTGAACACTGAAGCTTTCTTT. Translating gives CASSLDFLNTEAFF. The full variable domain, in which reference TRBV7-9 and TRBJ1-1 provide the parts outside the CDR3, is DTGVSQNPRHKITKRGQNVTFRCDPISEHNRLYWYRQTLGQGPEFLTYFQNEAQLEKSRLLSDRFSAERPKGSFSTLEIQRTEQGDSAMYLCASSLDFLNTEAFFGQGTRLTVV.

The genes are TRBV7-2 and TRBJ2-7, with 12 bases matching TRBD2. The CDR3 runs to 16 residues. J lost 5 bases, V lost 4 bases, and 9 bases had no gene match. Germline V gene sequence: CDR1 SGHTA, CDR2 FQGNSA. The CDR3 protein is CASSSRTSGGLHEQYF. The CDR3 DNA sequence: TGTGCCAGCAGCTCCAGAACTAGCGGGGGGCTCCACGAGCAGTACTTC.

The rearrangement uses TRBV28 and TRBJ1-2; D might be TRBD1 (6 bases). The V and J ends lost 9 bases and 8 bases respectively, with 16 bases between them. The CDR3 runs to 12 residues. Germline V gives CDR1 MDHEN, CDR2 SYDVKM. The CDR3 DNA follows: TGTGCCAGTGATACAGGGTTGGGAGGCTACACCTTC. Its protein product is CASDTGLGGYTF.

This rearrangement joins TRBV9 to TRBJ2-3; a weak D match, TRBD1 (6 bases). Germline V gene sequence: CDR1 SGDLS, CDR2 YYNGEE. Trimming took off 4 bases at V and 6 bases at J, with 15 bases between the two ends. The CDR3 sequence is 14 residues long. The CDR3 nucleotides read TGTGCCAGCAGCAACGACAGGCCCGGGGATACGCAGTATTTT. This encodes CASSNDRPGDTQYF.

This chain joins TRBV9 and TRBJ2-2, with D possibly being TRBD2 (5 bases). There are 13 residues in the CDR3. The germline CDR1 and CDR2 sequences are SGDLS and YYNGEE. V was trimmed by 2 bases and J by 5 bases, leaving 7 bases between them. The CDR3 loop reads CASSVTSTGELFF. The CDR3 DNA reads as TGTGCCAGCAGCGTCACTAGTACCGGGGAGCTGTTTTTT. Full variable domain (rest looked up from reference TRBV9 and TRBJ2-2): DSGVTQTPKHLITATGQRVTLRCSPRSGDLSVYWYQQSLDQGLQFLIQYYNGEERAKGNILERFSAQQFPDLHSELNLSSLELGDSALYFCASSVTSTGELFFGEGSRLTVL.

The CDR3 DNA sequence: TGCAGTGCTAGTAGCGGTTTCTCTGGAAACACCATATATTTT. It encodes CSASSGFSGNTIYF. The rearrangement uses TRBV20-1 and TRBJ1-3, with unresolved D. Deletions cut 3 bases from V and 0 bases from J, with 9 bases between. The CDR3 loop spans 14 amino acids. Germline V gene sequence: CDR1 DFQATT, CDR2 SNEGSKA (reference sequence).

This clone was picked up one time. This chain links TRBV19 with TRBJ2-2, with 10 bases fitting TRBD1. The germline gives CDR1 LNHDA, CDR2 SQIVND (reference sequence). This CDR3 comprises 17 residues. Unmatched junction bases numbered 11, after V lost 4 bases and J lost 6 bases. CDR3 sequence reads: CASSTRPGQGNAGELFF. Here the CDR3 DNA reads TGTGCCAGTAGTACCCGACCGGGACAGGGGAATGCCGGGGAGCTGTTTTTT. Drawing the rest from reference TRBV19 and TRBJ2-2, the complete variable domain is DGGITQSPKYLFRKEGQNVTLSCEQNLNHDAMYWYRQDPGQGLRLIYYSQIVNDFQKGDIAEGYSVSREKKESFPLTVTSAQKNPTAFYLCASSTRPGQGNAGELFFGEGSRLTVL.

This chain joins TRBV19 and TRBJ2-1, with a tentative D call TRBD1 (5 bases). The germline gives CDR1 LNHDA, CDR2 SQIVND (reference sequence). Between the trimmed V and J ends, which lost 7 bases and 9 bases, there was a span of 22 bases. The CDR3 loop spans 15 amino acids. This CDR3 reads CASIGQGEFFVEQFF. CDR3 coding DNA: TGTGCCAGTATAGGGCAGGGTGAGTTTTTTGTTGAGCAGTTCTTC.

CDR3 residues: CASSVTGTGVEKLFF. The CDR3 DNA follows: TGTGCCAGCAGCGTAACTGGGACAGGGGTCGAAAAACTGTTTTTT. This rearrangement joins TRBV9 to TRBJ1-4; 10 bases match TRBD1. With V trimmed by 1 base and J by 8 bases, 5 bases remained unmatched. CDR1 and CDR2 (germline): SGDLS, YYNGEE. The CDR3 consists of 15 residues.

This clone has more than one count but fewer than ten. The rearrangement links TRBV7-2 to TRBJ1-5; D remains ambiguous. Germline V gene sequence: CDR1 SGHTA, CDR2 FQGNSA. This CDR3 spans 13 amino acids. V lost 1 base, J lost 5 bases, and 6 bases lay in between. The CDR3 bases are TGTGCCAGCAGCTTAGTAGCCGATCAGCCCCAGCATTTT. Its translation is CASSLVADQPQHF.

The chain employs TRBV27 and TRBJ2-7; TRBD1 is a possible D gene (5 bases). Deletions cut 5 bases from V and 1 base from J, with 15 bases between. The CDR3 covers 15 residues. Germline V CDR1 and CDR2: MNHEY, SMNVEV (reference sequence). The CDR3 sequence is CASSLGAGRSYEQYF. The CDR3 nucleotides read TGTGCCAGCAGTCTAGGGGCAGGTAGATCCTACGAGCAGTACTTC.

This clone was counted only a few times. The chain links TRBV6-5 to TRBJ2-7; D is perhaps TRBD1 (6 bases). In germline, CDR1 is MNHEY, CDR2 SVGAGI. This CDR3 is 15 amino acids long. Trimming removed 7 bases from V and 0 bases from J, with 16 bases in between. The CDR3 here is CASTVDRSPSYEQYF. The CDR3 DNA reads TGTGCCAGCACCGTGGACAGATCACCCTCCTACGAGCAGTACTTC.

The chain recombines TRBV7-9 with TRBJ1-1; 9 bases fit TRBD1. This CDR3 comprises 16 residues. V shed 4 bases and J 0 bases; nucleotides not matched to a gene: 6. Germline-derived CDR1 and CDR2 are SEHNR and FQNEAQ (reference sequence). The chain's CDR3 is CASSSPGTGMNTEAFF. The CDR3 DNA reads as TGTGCCAGCAGCTCGCCTGGGACAGGGATGAACACTGAAGCTTTCTTT.

CDR3 in amino acids: CASSMRTPLAGVGTDTQYF. The CDR3 region has the DNA TGTGCCAGTAGTATGAGGACTCCACTAGCGGGAGTGGGCACAGATACGCAGTATTTT. This chain connects TRBV19 to TRBJ2-3; 11 bases line up with TRBD2. There are 19 residues in the CDR3. The V and J ends lost 3 bases and 1 base, in that order; junction bases with no gene match: 12. In germline, CDR1 is LNHDA, CDR2 SQIVND (reference sequence).

This rearrangement joins TRBV6-5 to TRBJ2-1; D may be TRBD1 (5 bases). Trimming removed 11 bases at V and 7 bases at J, with 15 bases between. CDR1 is MNHEY, CDR2 SVGAGI, per germline. The CDR3 contains 12 residues. As DNA, the CDR3 is TGTGCCGCCCAATTGACAGCGAATGAGCAGTTCTTC. As protein: CAAQLTANEQFF.

This rearrangement joins TRBV7-9 to TRBJ1-5; D is ambiguous. CDR1 SEHNR and CDR2 FQNEAQ come from the germline V gene (reference sequence). V dropped 1 base and J dropped 4 bases, with 5 bases sitting between them. This CDR3 has 13 amino acids. The CDR3 DNA reads as TGTGCCAGCAGCTTAGATGCGAATCAGCCCCAGCATTTT. Encoded protein: CASSLDANQPQHF.

This clone was counted a single time. This chain's CDR3 is CASSPGTGGGNTGELFF. Here the CDR3 DNA reads TGCGCCAGCAGCCCGGGAACAGGGGGCGGGAACACCGGGGAGCTGTTTTTT. The chain uses TRBV5-1 and TRBJ2-2; TRBD1 matches at 9 bases. Germline lookup yields CDR1 SGHRS and CDR2 YFSETQ. CDR3 length: 17 amino acids. J lost 1 base, V lost 4 bases, and 8 bases had no gene match. Combining the CDR3 with reference TRBV5-1 and TRBJ2-2 gives the whole variable domain KAGVTQTPRYLIKTRGQQVTLSCSPISGHRSVSWYQQTPGQGLQFLFEYFSETQRNKGNFPGRFSGRQFSNSRSEMNVSTLELGDSALYLCASSPGTGGGNTGELFFGEGSRLTVL.

This chain joins TRBV5-6 and TRBJ1-1; 10 positions agree with TRBD1. The V gene's germline CDR1 is SGHDT and CDR2 YYEEEE. The CDR3 covers 16 residues. The junction had 10 bases not matched to a gene; V was cut back by 4 bases and J by 4 bases. The CDR3 DNA reads TGTGCCAGCAGCCAACCGGGACAGGGGTTCGTCACTGAAGCTTTCTTT. Its translation is CASSQPGQGFVTEAFF.